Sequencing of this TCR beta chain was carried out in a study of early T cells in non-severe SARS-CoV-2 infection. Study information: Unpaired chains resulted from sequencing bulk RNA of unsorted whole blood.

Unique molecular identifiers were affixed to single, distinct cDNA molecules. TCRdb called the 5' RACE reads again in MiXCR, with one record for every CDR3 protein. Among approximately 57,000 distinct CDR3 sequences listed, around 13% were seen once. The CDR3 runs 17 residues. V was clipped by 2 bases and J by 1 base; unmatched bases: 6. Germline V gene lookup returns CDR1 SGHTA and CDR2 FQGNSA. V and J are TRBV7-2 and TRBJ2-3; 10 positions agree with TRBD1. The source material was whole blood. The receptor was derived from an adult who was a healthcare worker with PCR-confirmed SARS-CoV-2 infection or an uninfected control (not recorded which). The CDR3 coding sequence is TGTGCCAGCAGCTTATCGGGACAGGGGTTCGGCACAGATACGCAGTATTTT. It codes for CASSLSGQGFGTDTQYF.